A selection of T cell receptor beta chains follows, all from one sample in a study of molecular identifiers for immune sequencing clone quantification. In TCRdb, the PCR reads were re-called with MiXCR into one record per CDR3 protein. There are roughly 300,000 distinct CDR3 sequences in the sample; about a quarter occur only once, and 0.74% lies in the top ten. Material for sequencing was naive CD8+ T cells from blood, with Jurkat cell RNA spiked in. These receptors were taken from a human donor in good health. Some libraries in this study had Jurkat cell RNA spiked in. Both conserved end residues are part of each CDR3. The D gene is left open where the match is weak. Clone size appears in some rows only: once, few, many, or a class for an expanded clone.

DNA: TGTGCCAGCTTGGGGACAGGCCCTCCTGTCTCCGGGGACACCTTC
CDR3: CASLGTGPPVSGDTF
J: TRBJ1-2
V: TRBV2
size: once
D: TRBD1

DNA: TGTGCCAGCAGCCCGAAGGGACTCCTCGAGACCCAGTACTTC
CDR3: CASSPKGLLETQYF
J: TRBJ2-5
V: TRBV7-9
size: many
D: NA

DNA: TGTGCCAGCAGCTTAGGTTCGGGGATGGGCAATCAGCCCCAGCATTTT
CDR3: CASSLGSGMGNQPQHF
J: TRBJ1-5
V: TRBV13
size: few
D: NA

DNA: TGCGCCAGCAGCCAAGATCTCTACAATGAGCAGTTCTTC
CDR3: CASSQDLYNEQFF
J: TRBJ2-1
V: TRBV4-3
size: many
D: NA

DNA: TGTGCCAACAGTTACACCGGGGCAGGGGGGAGCACTGAAGCTTTCTTT
CDR3: CANSYTGAGGSTEAFF
J: TRBJ1-1
V: TRBV6-5
size: NA
D: TRBD1

DNA: TGTGCCAGCAGTCCCCCCCAGCGGGGGCCCACAGATACGCAGTATTTT
CDR3: CASSPPQRGPTDTQYF
J: TRBJ2-3
V: TRBV2
size: few
D: TRBD2

DNA: TGTGCCAGCAGCTTACTAGCGGGAGTTGGGGATACGCAGTATTTT
CDR3: CASSLLAGVGDTQYF
J: TRBJ2-3
V: TRBV7-6
size: many
D: TRBD2

DNA: TGTGCCAGCAGTTACTCGGCTAGCGGGGGGGCCTTCCGAAATGAGCAGTTCTTC
CDR3: CASSYSASGGAFRNEQFF
J: TRBJ2-1
V: TRBV6-2/TRBV6-3
size: few
D: TRBD2

DNA: TGTGCCTGGAATAGGGGACAAGGTGTAGATACGCAGTATTTT
CDR3: CAWNRGQGVDTQYF
J: TRBJ2-3
V: TRBV30
size: NA
D: NA

DNA: TGTGCCAGCAGTTCAATCATAATGGGGGCAGCAAAGACTTTC
CDR3: CASSSIIMGAAKTF
J: TRBJ2-6
V: TRBV12-3/TRBV12-4
size: NA
D: NA

DNA: TGTGCCAGCAGCGTGAGACAGTGGGGAGATACGCAGTATTTT
CDR3: CASSVRQWGDTQYF
J: TRBJ2-3
V: TRBV7-8
size: many
D: NA

DNA: TGTGCCTGGGACGCAGGGGTGACCGGGGAGCTGTTTTTT
CDR3: CAWDAGVTGELFF
J: TRBJ2-2
V: TRBV30
size: NA
D: NA

DNA: TGTGCCGGTGGAACAGGGGCCAGATCTGAAGCTTTCTTT
CDR3: CAGGTGARSEAFF
J: TRBJ1-1
V: TRBV30
size: NA
D: TRBD1

DNA: TGTGCCAGCAGCCCTGAGGGGAATGAAAAACTGTTTTTT
CDR3: CASSPEGNEKLFF
J: TRBJ1-4
V: TRBV7-9
size: many
D: NA

DNA: TGTGCCAGCAGTCCGACTGAAGAAGAGACCCAGTACTTC
CDR3: CASSPTEEETQYF
J: TRBJ2-5
V: TRBV7-9
size: NA
D: NA

DNA: TGTGCCAGCAGTCCCGGGAGAAACGAGCAGTACTTC
CDR3: CASSPGRNEQYF
J: TRBJ2-7
V: TRBV28
size: many
D: NA

DNA: TGTGTCAGCTCACCGGAAGGGTGGGGGGACACTGAAGCTTTCTTT
CDR3: CVSSPEGWGDTEAFF
J: TRBJ1-1
V: TRBV18
size: NA
D: NA

DNA: TGTGCCAGCAGTAGTGGACAGGGTCCCTACGAGCAGTACTTC
CDR3: CASSSGQGPYEQYF
J: TRBJ2-7
V: TRBV28
size: many
D: TRBD1

DNA: TGTGCCTGGAGCCACCGGGACCTCAACCAGCCCCAGCATTTT
CDR3: CAWSHRDLNQPQHF
J: TRBJ1-5
V: TRBV30
size: many
D: NA

DNA: TGCGCCAGCAGCCAGGTCGACAGGAGCACAGATACGCAGTATTTT
CDR3: CASSQVDRSTDTQYF
J: TRBJ2-3
V: TRBV5-1
size: many
D: NA

DNA: TGTGCCAGCAGTCCCCTTGGGTCACCCCTCCACTTT
CDR3: CASSPLGSPLHF
J: TRBJ1-6
V: TRBV27
size: few
D: NA

DNA: TGTGCCACCAGTGATTCCTACGGGTTTACAGATACGCAGTATTTT
CDR3: CATSDSYGFTDTQYF
J: TRBJ2-3
V: TRBV24-1
size: few
D: NA

DNA: TGTGCCAGCAGCAAAGCGGCTTGGTCTTATAGCAATCAGCCCCAGCATTTT
CDR3: CASSKAAWSYSNQPQHF
J: TRBJ1-5
V: TRBV21-1
size: NA
D: NA

DNA: TGCGCCAGCAGCCAAGATGGCGTGGAGAACACTGAAGCTTTCTTT
CDR3: CASSQDGVENTEAFF
J: TRBJ1-1
V: TRBV4-3
size: few
D: NA

DNA: TGCAGCGTGCCGACAGGGGCCACCTGGGAGCTGTTTTTT
CDR3: CSVPTGATWELFF
J: TRBJ2-2
V: TRBV29-1
size: NA
D: TRBD1

DNA: TGTGCCAGCTCACCGTCGCTCTCAGGGGTAGAAGATACGCAGTATTTT
CDR3: CASSPSLSGVEDTQYF
J: TRBJ2-3
V: TRBV18
size: few
D: NA

DNA: TGTGCCAGCAGCTTGGAATTGGTTAGCACAGATACGCAGTATTTT
CDR3: CASSLELVSTDTQYF
J: TRBJ2-3
V: TRBV5-5
size: many
D: NA

DNA: TGCGCCAGCTCGAGGACGGCAAATTCACCCCACCACTTT
CDR3: CASSRTANSPHHF
J: TRBJ1-6
V: TRBV5-1
size: NA
D: NA

DNA: TGTGCCAGCAGCACCACCGGGACAGGGGAGGCGCATGGCTACACCTTC
CDR3: CASSTTGTGEAHGYTF
J: TRBJ1-2
V: TRBV6-6
size: many
D: TRBD1

DNA: TGTGCCAGCAGTTTAGCGGACGGTCGCTTCTATAATTCACCCCTCCACTTT
CDR3: CASSLADGRFYNSPLHF
J: TRBJ1-6
V: TRBV27
size: few
D: NA

DNA: TGTGCCAGCAGGCTTGGACGGGATACTAGCAATCAGCCCCAGCATTTT
CDR3: CASRLGRDTSNQPQHF
J: TRBJ1-5
V: TRBV2
size: few
D: NA

DNA: TGCAGCGTTTACAGGGACACTGAAGCTTTCTTT
CDR3: CSVYRDTEAFF
J: TRBJ1-1
V: TRBV29-1
size: many
D: NA

DNA: TGTGCCAGCAGCTTAGCGCTTTTGGGAGGGGAGGAAGCTTTCTTT
CDR3: CASSLALLGGEEAFF
J: TRBJ1-1
V: TRBV7-9
size: few
D: NA

DNA: TGTGCTAGTGGTTTGGAGAGACAGCTCCAAGAGACCCAGTACTTC
CDR3: CASGLERQLQETQYF
J: TRBJ2-5
V: TRBV12-5
size: NA
D: NA

DNA: TGTGCCAGCAGCGTAGGTGGGACCCAGGAGGAAGCTTTCTTT
CDR3: CASSVGGTQEEAFF
J: TRBJ1-1
V: TRBV9
size: many
D: NA

DNA: TGTGCCAGCAGAGGAGGGTTAACCCACGAGCAGTACTTC
CDR3: CASRGGLTHEQYF
J: TRBJ2-7
V: TRBV7-9
size: few
D: NA

DNA: TGCGCCAGCAGCCCCTCCGGGACAGCATCCTACGAGCAGTACTTC
CDR3: CASSPSGTASYEQYF
J: TRBJ2-7
V: TRBV4-1
size: NA
D: TRBD1